One T cell receptor beta chain is described in this entry. Its antigen is unidentified. These data come from a study of blood T cells in healthy people across ages. It was with a sample-barcoded 5' primer and a J-beta primer mix that a second PCR of roughly 7 to 12 cycles was run. MiXCR, run by TCRdb on the 5' RACE reads, gives a single entry per CDR3 protein. The sample yields about 800,000 distinct CDR3 sequences, about 25% seen once. Broader study findings: Possibly confounding the expanded clonotype changes was the fact that donor CMV status was unknown.

CDR3 length: 13 amino acids. CDR1 and CDR2 from the germline V gene are DFQATT and SNEGSKA (reference sequence). The junction had 6 bases not matched to a gene; V was cut back by 6 bases and J by 7 bases. The authors isolated at least 6.5 million PBMCs per sample. Total RNA extracted from each sample amounted to at least 5 micrograms. Another study also made use of these data, one on T cells of mothers and their children. That work states: Using about 1.5 ug per 15 ul, all extracted RNA underwent cDNA synthesis.

Sequenced sample: blood. This chain uses TRBV20-1 with TRBJ1-6; 7 nucleotides align to TRBD1. The receptor was isolated from a boy younger than 18 in good health. The CDR3 loop reads CSATTGKNSPLHF. Written as DNA, the CDR3 is TGCAGTGCAACGACAGGGAAGAATTCACCCCTCCACTTT.